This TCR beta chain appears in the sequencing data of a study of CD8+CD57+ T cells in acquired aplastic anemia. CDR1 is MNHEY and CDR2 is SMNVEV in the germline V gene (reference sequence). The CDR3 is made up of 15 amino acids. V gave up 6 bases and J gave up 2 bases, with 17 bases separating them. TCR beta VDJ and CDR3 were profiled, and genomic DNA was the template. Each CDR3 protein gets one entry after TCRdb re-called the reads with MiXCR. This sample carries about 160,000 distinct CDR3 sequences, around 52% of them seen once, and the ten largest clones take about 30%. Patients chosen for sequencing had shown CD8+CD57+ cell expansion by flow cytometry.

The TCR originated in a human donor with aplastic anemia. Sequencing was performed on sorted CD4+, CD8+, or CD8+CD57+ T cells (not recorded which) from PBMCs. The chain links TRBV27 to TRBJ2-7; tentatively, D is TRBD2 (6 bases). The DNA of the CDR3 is TGTGCCAGCAGCGCGACCGGGACTTCTACCTACGAGCAGTACTTC. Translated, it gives CASSATGTSTYEQYF.